Following are 25 T cell receptor beta chains from one sample sequenced in a study of cytomegalovirus exposure and HLA in healthy donors. Repertoires were generated with immunoSEQ multiplex PCR, while TCRdb's copy carries only in-frame clones and drops some. The sample includes roughly 65,000 clones, nearly 95% of them seen just once. Sequenced input: PBMCs. Receptors were obtained from a man aged 18 to 35 in good health and CMV-seropositive.

V and J are TRBV9 and TRBJ2-1; D is perhaps TRBD2 (6 bases). Germline assignment: CDR1 SGDLS and CDR2 YYNGEE. The length of the CDR3 is 14 residues. Trimming pared 3 bases from V and 10 bases from J, leaving 17 bases between. The CDR3 loop reads CASSGGRSRSEQFF. The CDR3 DNA follows: TGTGCCAGCAGCGGGGGGAGGTCGCGTTCCGAGCAGTTCTTC.

This chain joins TRBV4-1 and TRBJ2-5, with D maybe TRBD1 (5 bases). Trimming removed 0 bases from V and 3 bases from J, with 11 bases in between. Germline V gene lookup returns CDR1 MGHRA and CDR2 YSYEKL. The CDR3 loop spans 15 amino acids. Here the CDR3 reads CASSQDIDSKETQYF. The CDR3 bases are TGCGCCAGCAGCCAAGATATCGACAGTAAAGAGACCCAGTACTTC.

This clone has a handful of counts. J is TRBJ1-2 and V is TRBV2, with D perhaps TRBD1 (5 bases). V was shortened by 5 bases and J by 4 bases, with 26 bases between the two germline ends. The germline gives CDR1 SNHLY, CDR2 FYNNEI. This CDR3 has 18 residues. CDR3 sequence (DNA): TGTGCCAGCAGTCCCCTGTACCCTAGGGACCCTAGCGGCTATGGCTACACCTTC. This encodes CASSPLYPRDPSGYGYTF.

V usage is TRBV27 and J usage is TRBJ1-2; tentative D call: TRBD1 (5 bases). The CDR3 contains 16 residues. The germline V gene has CDR1 MNHEY and CDR2 SMNVEV (reference sequence). With 5 bases removed from V and 4 bases from J, the gap between germline ends came to 20 bases. The CDR3 DNA sequence: TGTGCCAGCAGTACCAATACGGGACTTAGGAGCTATGGCTACACCTTC. This encodes CASSTNTGLRSYGYTF.

This clone was picked up one time. The chain carries TRBV2 and TRBJ2-2; the D gene is possibly TRBD2 (5 bases). V shed 7 bases and J shed 0 bases, with 9 bases lying between them. CDR1 and CDR2 (germline): SNHLY, FYNNEI. This CDR3 has 14 amino acids. The DNA of the CDR3 is TGTGCCAGCACCCTAGCTACGAACACCGGGGAGCTGTTTTTT. Its translation is CASTLATNTGELFF.

The chain recombines TRBV30 with TRBJ1-5, with D unclear. Germline V gene sequence: CDR1 GTSNPN, CDR2 SVGIG (reference sequence). V lost 4 bases to trimming and J lost 0 bases, with 10 bases between them. The length of the CDR3 is 14 residues. CDR3 sequence (DNA): TGTGCCTGGACTCGGTCAAGTAGCAATCAGCCCCAGCATTTT. It encodes CAWTRSSSNQPQHF.

V is TRBV6-1 and J is TRBJ1-4; D gene unclear. Deletions cut 2 bases from V and 6 bases from J, with 13 bases between. Germline-derived CDR1 and CDR2 are MNHNS and SASEGT. The CDR3 totals 15 residues. CDR3 nucleotides: TGTGCCAGCAGTGAACGAGTAGAGGGTTATGAAAAACTGTTTTTT. Its protein product is CASSERVEGYEKLFF.

This chain connects TRBV9 to TRBJ2-5; TRBD1 matches 7 bases. The CDR3 has 16 residues. Trimming at V came to 1 base and at J to 5 bases, leaving 11 bases not matched to a gene. Germline V gene data show CDR1 as SGDLS and CDR2 as YYNGEE. CDR3 protein: CASSVSRLYRGETQYF. CDR3 nucleotide sequence: TGTGCCAGCAGCGTAAGTCGGCTCTACAGGGGTGAGACCCAGTACTTC.

The rearrangement joins TRBV15 to TRBJ2-1; TRBD2 agrees at 12 bases. Germline lookup yields CDR1 LNHNV and CDR2 YYDKDF (reference sequence). CDR3 length: 17 amino acids. V trimming: 0 bases; J trimming: 8 bases; junction bases outside the gene matches: 8. DNA for the CDR3: TGTGCCACCAGCAGAGAATCTAGTCTAGCGGGGGGGGATGAGCAGTTCTTC. Its protein product is CATSRESSLAGGDEQFF.

This rearrangement joins TRBV29-1 to TRBJ1-4; possible D gene TRBD1, 6 bases. Germline V CDR1 and CDR2: SQVTM, ANQGSEA. The CDR3 loop spans 14 amino acids. V lost 6 bases and J 5 bases, leaving 16 bases between the germline ends. The chain's CDR3 is CSVLIAGGNEKLFF. In nucleotides, the CDR3 is TGCAGCGTACTAATCGCGGGGGGCAATGAAAAACTGTTTTTT.

This chain uses TRBV13 with TRBJ1-1; 9 positions match TRBD1. CDR1 is PRHDT, CDR2 FYEKMQ, per germline (reference sequence). The V gene end was trimmed by 0 bases and the J gene end by 7 bases; junction bases not matched to a gene: 6. This CDR3 has 15 amino acids. The DNA for the CDR3 is TGTGCCAGCAGCTTAGGCCGTGTGACAGGGGGTGAAGCTTTCTTT. Translating it yields CASSLGRVTGGEAFF. The variable domain in full, with the rest retrieved from reference TRBV13 and TRBJ1-1, is AAGVIQSPRHLIKEKRETATLKCYPIPRHDTVYWYQQGPGQDPQFLISFYEKMQSDKGSIPDRFSAQQFSDYHSELNMSSLELGDSALYFCASSLGRVTGGEAFFGQGTRLTVV.

V and J are TRBV27 and TRBJ2-1; 7 bases are a match to TRBD2. This CDR3 region has 18 residues. The ends lost 5 bases at V and 4 bases at J; junction bases unmatched: 17. Germline V CDR1 and CDR2: MNHEY, SMNVEV (reference sequence). CDR3 loop: CASSKLGVAGEGYNEQFF. The CDR3 DNA reads TGTGCCAGCAGTAAACTAGGGGTCGCGGGAGAAGGGTACAATGAGCAGTTCTTC.

This sequence joins TRBV19 and TRBJ2-2; 9 bases match TRBD1. The J segment lost 4 bases and the V segment lost 3 bases, leaving 3 bases of the junction unmatched. The germline V gene has CDR1 LNHDA and CDR2 SQIVND (reference sequence). The CDR3 has 15 amino acids. CDR3 sequence (DNA): TGTGCCAGTAGTATCGACAGGGGGGGCACCGGGGAGCTGTTTTTT. Protein product: CASSIDRGGTGELFF.

The chain joins TRBV6-6 to TRBJ2-1; D is possibly TRBD1 (5 bases). Germline V gives CDR1 MNHNY, CDR2 SVGAGI (reference sequence). The CDR3 loop spans 14 amino acids. V shed 5 bases and J shed 10 bases, with 18 bases lying between them. The CDR3 DNA reads as TGTGCCAGCAGTCCTACGCACGGCCAGGGAGAGCAGTTCTTC. It encodes CASSPTHGQGEQFF.

The J gene is TRBJ1-1, the V gene TRBV18, with TRBD1 matching 7 bases. The CDR3 sequence is 16 residues long. The ends lost 0 bases at V and 5 bases at J; junction bases unmatched: 9. Germline V gene lookup returns CDR1 KGHSH and CDR2 LQKENI. The CDR3 sequence: CASSPPNGPTGTEAFF. As DNA, the CDR3 is TGTGCCAGCTCACCACCGAACGGTCCGACAGGGACTGAAGCTTTCTTT.

The chain employs TRBV4-2 and TRBJ2-2, with D perhaps TRBD2 (6 bases). V was pared by 4 bases and J by 0 bases, with 15 bases between. CDR3 length: 17 residues. The germline gives CDR1 LGHNA, CDR2 YNFKEQ. CDR3 nucleotides: TGTGCCAGCAGCCCCTCGGCGGAGGGGTCGAACACCGGGGAGCTGTTTTTT. It specifies CASSPSAEGSNTGELFF.

The genes are TRBV30 and TRBJ1-5, with 8 bases fitting TRBD1. Germline CDR1 and CDR2: GTSNPN and SVGIG (reference sequence). The trim removed 6 bases at V and 0 bases at J, leaving 7 bases unmatched. The CDR3 runs 15 residues. The CDR3 reads CACDRGRYSNQPQHF. CDR3 nucleotides: TGTGCCTGTGACAGGGGACGATATAGCAATCAGCCCCAGCATTTT.

The chain has TRBV27 and TRBJ2-4, with D perhaps matching TRBD2 (5 bases). Trimming stripped 7 bases from V and 0 bases from J, with 22 bases between. Looked up from germline, CDR1 is MNHEY and CDR2 is SMNVEV (reference sequence). The CDR3 runs 18 residues. This CDR3 is CASIPGGDFELAKNIQYF. The CDR3 DNA is TGTGCCAGCATCCCCGGAGGAGACTTCGAACTAGCCAAAAACATTCAGTACTTC.

The V call is TRBV29-1, the J call TRBJ1-2, with 10 bases fitting TRBD1. The CDR3 is made up of 12 amino acids. V was pared by 5 bases and J by 6 bases, with 3 bases of the junction left unmatched. Germline-derived CDR1 and CDR2 are SQVTM and ANQGSEA. CDR3 in DNA: TGCAGCGTTCGGGGGACAGGGGATGGCTACACCTTC. Protein: CSVRGTGDGYTF.

This chain connects TRBV28 to TRBJ1-1; TRBD1 aligns across 8 bases. The CDR3 spans 10 residues. Germline V gene sequence: CDR1 MDHEN, CDR2 SYDVKM. The CDR3 spells CTGGRAEAFF. CDR3 nucleotides: TGTACAGGGGGGAGGGCTGAAGCTTTCTTT.

The chain carries TRBV30 and TRBJ2-5, with unresolved D. Germline CDR1 GTSNPN, CDR2 SVGIG (reference sequence). The length of the CDR3 is 10 residues. V lost 3 bases and J lost 4, with 3 bases in between. In DNA form, the CDR3 reads TGTGCCTGGAGCGGAGAGACCCAGTACTTC. It is translated as CAWSGETQYF.

V usage is TRBV6-6 and J usage is TRBJ2-7, with D perhaps TRBD2 (6 bases). CDR3 length: 10 residues. V was cut by 8 bases and J by 6 bases, with 8 bases left in between. Germline CDR1 MNHNY, CDR2 SVGAGI (reference sequence). The CDR3 here is CASGRGEQYF. The CDR3, as DNA: TGTGCCAGCGGGCGGGGCGAGCAGTACTTC.

The V gene is TRBV10-2, the J gene TRBJ1-2; D ambiguous. V was pared by 2 bases and J by 7 bases, with 14 bases between. CDR3 length: 14 amino acids. CDR1 and CDR2 (germline): WSHSY, SAAADI. CDR3 nucleotide sequence: TGCGCCAGCAGTGAGAAATCTAGCGGCCTTGGCTACACCTTC. Its protein is CASSEKSSGLGYTF.

The chain couples TRBV5-4 to TRBJ2-2; possibly TRBD2 for D (6 bases). Germline V lookup: CDR1 SGHNT, CDR2 YYREEE (reference sequence). Trimming removed 3 bases at V and 5 bases at J, with 11 bases between. CDR3 length equals 14 residues. The DNA for the CDR3 is TGTGCCAGCAGCTCCCAAGCGGGTACCGGGGAGCTGTTTTTT. It yields the protein CASSSQAGTGELFF.

J is TRBJ1-3 and V is TRBV6-1; TRBD1 matches 9 bases. The CDR3 is 16 residues long. CDR1 and CDR2 from the germline V gene are MNHNS and SASEGT. The V gene end was trimmed by 2 bases and the J gene end by 0 bases; junction bases not matched to a gene: 2. CDR3 sequence reads: CASSEPGQGSGNTIYF. CDR3 DNA: TGTGCCAGCAGTGAACCGGGACAGGGCTCTGGAAACACCATATATTTT.